A selection of T cell receptor beta chains follows, all from one sample in a study of T cells after posttransplantation cyclophosphamide. TCRdb keeps only in-frame clones here, not all; method: immunoSEQ multiplex PCR. This sample has fewer than 20,000 clones, with almost 95% found just once. Here the sequenced sample was CD4+ T cells sorted from blood, taken after allogeneic stem cell transplant with posttransplant cyclophosphamide. The receptors come from a male patient between 55 and 70 years old who received an allogeneic stem cell transplant from a related donor and was CMV-positive. Part of the T cells may come from the graft donor. Both conserved end residues are part of each CDR3. Each record gives: V gene, D gene, clone size, J gene, CDR3 DNA, CDR3 protein. A D gene is named only where the DNA matches it firmly. The size field is filled for only some rows; it gives once, few, many or a size class.

>TRBV30|TRBD1|-|TRBJ1-2
TGTGCCTGGAGTGGGGGACAGGGGAACTATGGCTACACCTTC
CAWSGGQGNYGYTF
>TRBV7-8|TRBD1|-|TRBJ2-4
TGTGCCAGCACCCCGGGACAGGGACGAACTAAAGCCAAAAACATTCAGTACTTC
CASTPGQGRTKAKNIQYF
>TRBV18|-|-|TRBJ1-3
TGTGCCAGCTCAGCCACCCAGGGGCCGGGTAACACCATATATTTT
CASSATQGPGNTIYF
>TRBV28|-|-|TRBJ1-6
TGTGCCAGCAGTGTCTACCCTCAATCCGGGAATTCACCCCTCCACTTT
CASSVYPQSGNSPLHF
>TRBV27|TRBD1|-|TRBJ1-3
TGTGCCAGCAGTGCCCACAGGGGGCGAAGAAACACCATATATTTT
CASSAHRGRRNTIYF
>TRBV7-3|-|-|TRBJ2-1
TGTGCCAGCAGCTCCCTCTCCCGGGGGAATGTTAATGAGCAGTTCTTC
CASSSLSRGNVNEQFF
>TRBV9|TRBD2|-|TRBJ2-7
TGTGCCAGCAGCGCCTTTACTAGCGGGGGGCTTTACGAGCAGTACTTC
CASSAFTSGGLYEQYF
>TRBV27|TRBD1|-|TRBJ1-2
TGTGCCAGCAGTTTAAAGGGACAGGGCTATGGCTACACCTTC
CASSLKGQGYGYTF
>TRBV9|TRBD2|-|TRBJ2-5
TGTGCCAGCAGCACGACTAGCGGGGGGAGAGAGACCCAGTACTTC
CASSTTSGGRETQYF
>TRBV10-2|TRBD2|once|TRBJ2-7
TGCGCCAGCAGGGAGCGGGGGACCTCCTACGAGCAGTACTTC
CASRERGTSYEQYF
>TRBV9|TRBD1|few|TRBJ1-1
TGTGCCAGCAGCCTGGGACAGGGGGCTATGAACACTGAAGCTTTCTTT
CASSLGQGAMNTEAFF
>TRBV21-1|-|-|TRBJ2-1
TGTGCCAGCAGCAACTCCCCGGGACTAGCGGGGGAGGTCCTAGTGTATGAGCAGTTCTTC
CASSNSPGLAGEVLVYEQFF
>TRBV4-1|TRBD2|-|TRBJ2-1
TGCGCCAGCAGCCAAGAGAGCCTAGCGGGGATACTTCAGTTCTTC
CASSQESLAGILQFF
>TRBV27|TRBD1|-|TRBJ2-7
TGTGCCAGCTCTTTCGACAGGGATGGTTACGAGCAGTACTTC
CASSFDRDGYEQYF
>TRBV6-5|TRBD1|-|TRBJ2-7
TGTGCCAGCAGTTACTCTAGGACAGGGGACGGGGAGCAGTACTTC
CASSYSRTGDGEQYF
>TRBV7-2|TRBD1|-|TRBJ2-1
TGTGCCAGCAGCCCGACAGGGTTGAGGGGTGAGCAGTTCTTC
CASSPTGLRGEQFF
>TRBV7-3|TRBD1|-|TRBJ1-1
TGTGCCAGCAGCTTAGGGTTTGTGGGGGACAGGGAGGCTGAAGCTTTCTTT
CASSLGFVGDREAEAFF
>TRBV5-4|TRBD1|-|TRBJ2-5
TGTGCCAGCAGCACTACACAGGGGGCGCGAGAGACCCAGTACTTC
CASSTTQGARETQYF
>TRBV5-4|-|once|TRBJ2-7
TGTGCCAGCAGCTCGCAATGGGACTCTTCCTACGAGCAGTACTTC
CASSSQWDSSYEQYF
>TRBV7-9|-|-|TRBJ1-1
TGTGCCAGCAGCTCGGCGGGGGTTGGGTCCGGTGAAGCTTTCTTT
CASSSAGVGSGEAFF
>TRBV7-8|-|-|TRBJ2-3
TGTGCCAGCAGCTTACGGGATACGCAGTATTTT
CASSLRDTQYF
>TRBV7-6|-|-|TRBJ2-6
TGTGCCAGCAGCTTAGTACAGTCTGGGGCCAACGTCCTGACTTTC
CASSLVQSGANVLTF
>TRBV28|TRBD1|once|TRBJ2-7
TGTGCCAGCAGTTTGAGGGACAGGTGGGACTACGAGCAGTACTTC
CASSLRDRWDYEQYF
>TRBV7-2|TRBD1|-|TRBJ2-2
TGTGCCAGCAGCCGAGACAGGGGAGAGGGGTTCGGGCGGGAGCTGTTTTTT
CASSRDRGEGFGRELFF
>TRBV7-2|TRBD2|-|TRBJ2-4
TGTGCCAGCAGCCCTAGCGGGGGGGCGGGAAACATTCAGTACTTC
CASSPSGGAGNIQYF
>TRBV9|-|-|TRBJ2-5
TGTGCCAACAGCGTTGGAGGGGGCGGGGAGACCCAGTACTTC
CANSVGGGGETQYF
>TRBV10-3|TRBD2|-|TRBJ2-7
TGTGCCATCAGTGGCTGGACTAGCGGGGGGCGCAGGAGCTCCTACGAGCAGTACTTC
CAISGWTSGGRRSSYEQYF
>TRBV15|TRBD1|-|TRBJ1-1
TGTGCCACCAGCAGAGATCGTCAAGGGGGCGCGTCAATCGGTCAAGCTTTCTTT
CATSRDRQGGASIGQAFF
>TRBV18|TRBD1|-|TRBJ1-4
TGTGCCAGCTCACGGGACAGCGATGAAAAACTGTTTTTT
CASSRDSDEKLFF
>TRBV7-2|TRBD1|-|TRBJ1-4
TGTGCCAGCAGCCCAAGACAGGGGAGCGGTGAAAAACTGTTTTTT
CASSPRQGSGEKLFF
>TRBV7-8|TRBD1|-|TRBJ1-2
TGTGCCAGCAGCCGCCGGACAGGGGTAGGTGGCTACACCTTC
CASSRRTGVGGYTF
>TRBV4-3|TRBD2|-|TRBJ2-7
TGCGCCAGCAGCCAGGACCCTGCCGGGACTAGCGGGCCCTACGAGCAGTACTTC
CASSQDPAGTSGPYEQYF
>TRBV19|-|-|TRBJ2-7
TGTGCCTCGGTGGGCGTTAAATCAGGGGGGATGACCTACGAGCAGTACTTC
CASVGVKSGGMTYEQYF
>TRBV19|-|-|TRBJ1-2
TGTGCCAGTGCCTCCCCCGGGAACAACTATGGCTACACCTTC
CASASPGNNYGYTF
>TRBV4-3|TRBD2|-|TRBJ2-7
TGCGCCAGCAGCCAAGCTCCCGTTGGAGCGGGGGTCTACGAGCAGTACTTC
CASSQAPVGAGVYEQYF
>TRBV2|-|-|TRBJ1-5
TGTGCCAGCAGTGGGGACTACAGACAGCCCCAGCATTTT
CASSGDYRQPQHF
>TRBV6-1|TRBD1|-|TRBJ2-7
TGTGCCAGCAGTGAGATGGGGACAGCAACCTACGAGCAGTACTTC
CASSEMGTATYEQYF
>TRBV29-1|-|-|TRBJ2-1
TGCAGCGTTGGAGGGGGAGTCTACAATGAGCAGTTCTTC
CSVGGGVYNEQFF
>TRBV10-3|-|-|TRBJ1-6
TGTGCCATCAGCGGACTCTATAATTCCCCCCTCCACTTT
CAISGLYNSPLHF
>TRBV9|TRBD2|-|TRBJ2-1
TGTGCCAGCAGCGTAGAGGCTAGCGGGGGGGCGAGATCCTACAATGAGCAGTTCTTC
CASSVEASGGARSYNEQFF
>TRBV5-5|-|-|TRBJ1-4
TGTGCCAGCAGCTTTACACGCGACGCGGATGAAAAACTGTTTTTT
CASSFTRDADEKLFF
>TRBV7-8|-|-|TRBJ2-1
TGTGCCAGCAGCGCCCAGGGGCTATCCGTGAATGAGCAGTTCTTC
CASSAQGLSVNEQFF
>TRBV5-1|TRBD2|-|TRBJ2-5
TGCGCCAGCAGCCCGGGGGGGGGCCGGCAAGAGACCCAGTACTTC
CASSPGGGRQETQYF
>TRBV27|-|-|TRBJ1-1
TGTGCCAGCAGTTTAGAGTCAGCAGGTAGCACTGAAGCTTTCTTT
CASSLESAGSTEAFF
>TRBV4-2|-|-|TRBJ2-7
TGTGCCAGCAGCCCGGGACAATCCTACGAGCAGTACTTC
CASSPGQSYEQYF
>TRBV10-1|TRBD1|-|TRBJ1-4
TGCGCCAGCAGACCAATCCGGGACAGGGCTGAAAAACTGTTTTTT
CASRPIRDRAEKLFF
>TRBV4-2|TRBD1|-|TRBJ1-2
TGTGCCAGCAGCCAAGATTACGGGACAGGGGCTGGCTACACCTTC
CASSQDYGTGAGYTF
>TRBV5-1|-|-|TRBJ2-2
TGCGCCAGCAGCTTGGCTGGGCCCGACACCGGGGAGCTGTTTTTT
CASSLAGPDTGELFF
>TRBV5-1|TRBD1|once|TRBJ1-1
TGCGCCAGCAGCCTTCGGACAGGAGGGAACACTGAAGCTTTCTTT
CASSLRTGGNTEAFF
>TRBV2|-|-|TRBJ1-1
TGTGCCAGCAACCAGGAATGGGTGAATTCGGCGGAAGCTTTCTTT
CASNQEWVNSAEAFF
>TRBV28|TRBD2|once|TRBJ2-7
TGTGCCAGCAGTACAGACTACGCGGGGGCCTACGAGCAGTACTTC
CASSTDYAGAYEQYF
>TRBV7-3|-|-|TRBJ2-6
TGTGCCAGCAGCTTAACGGGGGACACTTCGTCTGGGGCCAACGTCCTGACTTTC
CASSLTGDTSSGANVLTF
>TRBV25-1|TRBD2|-|TRBJ2-5
TGTGCCAGCAGTCCTTCGGGACTAGCTGGCGAGACCCAGTACTTC
CASSPSGLAGETQYF
>TRBV1|-|-|TRBJ2-5
TGCACCAGCAGCCAAGGAGTTCCTAGCGGGGGGTCCAAGGAGACCCAGTACTTC
CTSSQGVPSGGSKETQYF
>TRBV18|-|-|TRBJ2-5
TGTGCCAGCTCTCAAGACAAACAAGAGACCCAGTACTTC
CASSQDKQETQYF